One sample yielded the 14 T cell receptor beta chains listed below, sequenced in a study of blood T cell repertoires in COVID-19. The assay was immunoSEQ multiplex PCR, and TCRdb's table has in-frame clones only and misses some. In the table there are approximately 170,000 clones, roughly four fifths of which are singletons. Sequencing input: peripheral blood. These receptors were collected from a man aged 55 to 69 with active or convalescent COVID-19.

The chain combines TRBV10-2 with TRBJ1-2; no clear D. The V end lost 4 bases, the J end lost 4 bases, and 7 bases lay between the germline ends. Germline CDR1 WSHSY, CDR2 SAAADI. CDR3 length equals 12 residues. CDR3 DNA sequence: TGCGCCAGCAGTGTAAGCCGCTATGGCTACACCTTC. The encoded protein is CASSVSRYGYTF.

The chain has TRBV7-2 and TRBJ2-3; D might be TRBD1 (7 bases). Deletions cut 5 bases from V and 3 bases from J, with 9 bases between. Germline V gene lookup returns CDR1 SGHTA and CDR2 FQGNSA. The CDR3 loop spans 13 amino acids. The CDR3 here is CASSPGGTDTQYF. CDR3 nucleotides: TGTGCCAGCAGCCCAGGGGGGACAGATACGCAGTATTTT.

To note about this clone: The identical CDR3 is also encoded by other nucleotide sequences in the sample. V is TRBV18 and J is TRBJ1-2, with TRBD1 identical over 9 bases. The CDR3 spans 14 residues. The germline V gene encodes CDR1 KGHSH and CDR2 LQKENI. After removal of 6 bases from V and 2 bases from J, the junction contained 4 bases not matched to a gene. This CDR3 is CASSPDRGNYGYTF. CDR3 in DNA: TGTGCCAGCTCCCCTGACAGGGGGAACTATGGCTACACCTTC.

The chain carries TRBV11-2 and TRBJ2-5; D is possibly TRBD2 (6 bases). Per germline, CDR1 SGHAT and CDR2 FQNNGV. The CDR3 loop spans 13 amino acids. V was cut by 3 bases and J by 3 bases, with 8 bases left in between. This CDR3 is CASSFGREETQYF. The CDR3 coding sequence is TGTGCCAGCAGCTTCGGGAGAGAAGAGACCCAGTACTTC. Drawing the rest from reference TRBV11-2 and TRBJ2-5, the complete variable domain is EAGVAQSPRYKIIEKRQSVAFWCNPISGHATLYWYQQILGQGPKLLIQFQNNGVVDDSQLPKDRFSAERLKGVDSTLKIQPAKLEDSAVYLCASSFGREETQYFGPGTRLLVL.

A word on this clone: This same CDR3 is encoded by further DNA sequences in the sample. The chain links TRBV19 to TRBJ1-1; D unresolved. Germline V gene sequence: CDR1 LNHDA, CDR2 SQIVND (reference sequence). This CDR3 comprises 12 residues. Trimming took 3 bases from V and 4 from J, leaving 6 bases between them. The CDR3 is CASSIRSTEAFF. The CDR3 nucleotides read TGTGCCAGTAGTATTCGGAGCACTGAAGCTTTCTTT.

The rearrangement joins TRBV5-1 to TRBJ2-7, with D possibly being TRBD2 (6 bases). V shed 0 bases and J shed 7 bases, with 14 bases lying between them. Per germline, CDR1 SGHRS and CDR2 YFSETQ. The CDR3 has 14 amino acids. The DNA for the CDR3 is TGCGCCAGCAGCTTGGGGACGGGAGAGGGAGAGCAGTACTTC. Amino acid sequence: CASSLGTGEGEQYF.

The rearrangement uses TRBV12-3 or TRBV12-4 and TRBJ2-7; TRBD2 agrees at 8 bases. V was clipped by 7 bases and J by 6 bases; unmatched bases: 5. This CDR3 is 12 amino acids long. CDR3 DNA sequence: TGTGCCAGCAATGCGGGGGGACGCGAGCAGTACTTC. Translation gives CASNAGGREQYF.

In this sample, this clone turned up a few times. This rearrangement joins TRBV16 to TRBJ1-1; D possibly corresponds to TRBD1 (6 bases). The CDR3 is 15 residues long. CDR1 KGHSY and CDR2 FQNENV come from the germline V gene. Trimming shortened V by 8 bases and J by 1 base, and 17 bases separated the two germline ends. The CDR3 loop is CASFRSGTQNTEAFF. The CDR3 region has the DNA TGTGCCAGCTTCCGATCCGGGACACAGAACACTGAAGCTTTCTTT.

The chain is built from TRBV7-6 and TRBJ1-3; 7 bases map to TRBD1. Germline lookup yields CDR1 SGHVS and CDR2 FNYEAQ. The ends lost 5 bases at V and 3 bases at J; junction bases unmatched: 7. The CDR3 has 15 amino acids. The CDR3 region has the DNA TGTGCCAGCAGCCCCACAGGGGTGCGTGGAAACACCATATATTTT. This sequence encodes CASSPTGVRGNTIYF. Filled out from reference TRBV7-6 and TRBJ1-3, the complete variable domain reads GAGVSQSPRYKVTKRGQDVALRCDPISGHVSLYWYRQALGQGPEFLTYFNYEAQQDKSGLPNDRFSAERPEGSISTLTIQRTEQRDSAMYRCASSPTGVRGNTIYFGEGSWLTVV.

The V call is TRBV14, the J call TRBJ2-6; D uncertain. The V gene's germline CDR1 is SGHDN and CDR2 FVKESK. V lost 6 bases to trimming and J lost 4 bases, with 7 bases between them. The CDR3 covers 13 residues. For the CDR3, the DNA is TGTGCCAGCAGTCGCCGGGGGGCCAACGTCCTGACTTTC. It encodes CASSRRGANVLTF.

The chain combines TRBV19 with TRBJ2-7, with a tentative D call TRBD2 (6 bases). From germline, CDR1 is LNHDA and CDR2 SQIVND (reference sequence). The V end was cut by 4 bases, the J end by 6 bases, with 13 bases between. The CDR3 extends over 13 amino acids. The CDR3 here is CASSTPGGGEQYF. The DNA of the CDR3 is TGTGCCAGTAGTACCCCCGGGGGAGGCGAGCAGTACTTC.

There are a few counts of this clone. The genes are TRBV19 and TRBJ2-7; D call uncertain. The CDR3 runs 14 residues. The V end lost 5 bases, the J end lost 1 base, and 12 bases lay between the germline ends. Germline loops: CDR1 LNHDA, CDR2 SQIVND (reference sequence). This CDR3 reads CASSPSTRSYEQYF. In DNA form, the CDR3 reads TGTGCCAGTAGTCCGAGCACCCGTTCCTACGAGCAGTACTTC.

This clone has more than one count but fewer than ten. This chain uses TRBV6-6 with TRBJ1-2, with TRBD1 identical over 7 bases. The V gene end was trimmed by 6 bases and the J gene end by 2 bases; junction bases not matched to a gene: 12. The CDR3 length is 16 residues. Germline lookup yields CDR1 MNHNY and CDR2 SVGAGI (reference sequence). The CDR3 DNA follows: TGTGCCAGCAGCCAACGAAATACAGGGGTAAACTATGGCTACACCTTC. Its protein is CASSQRNTGVNYGYTF.

V is TRBV3-1 (or the pseudogene TRBV3-2) and J is TRBJ1-3; the match to TRBD1 covers 9 bases. The CDR3 extends over 16 amino acids. Per germline, CDR1 LGHDT and CDR2 YNNKEL (reference sequence). Trimming at V came to 5 bases and at J to 0 bases, leaving 5 bases not matched to a gene. The CDR3 coding sequence is TGTGCCAGCAGCTGGACGGGACAGGGCTCTGGAAACACCATATATTTT. Translating gives CASSWTGQGSGNTIYF.